A selection of T cell receptor beta chains follows, all from one sample in a study of blood T cell repertoires in COVID-19. Clones were sequenced by immunoSEQ multiplex PCR, and TCRdb holds only the in-frame ones, with some missing. The sample yields tens of thousands of clones, roughly 89% seen once. The sequencing input was peripheral blood. These receptors were collected from a woman older than 75 with acute or convalescent COVID-19. The CDR3 runs from the conserved cysteine through the conserved F or W. A D gene is named only where the DNA matches it firmly. A clone size is listed for some rows: how often the clone was seen (once, few, many), or a class if it is expanded.

>TRBV15|NA|NA|TRBJ2-1
CATSREGAGTNYNEQFF
TGTGCCACCAGCAGAGAGGGGGCGGGGACTAACTACAATGAGCAGTTCTTC
>TRBV6-1|NA|NA|TRBJ1-3
CASSEVGAGNTIYF
TGTGCCAGCAGTGAAGTAGGGGCCGGAAACACCATATATTTT
>TRBV21-1|few|NA|TRBJ1-1
CASSPQGESEAFF
TGTGCCAGCTCCCCCCAGGGTGAGTCTGAAGCTTTCTTT
>TRBV7-9|NA|TRBD1|TRBJ1-2
CASSSTGEGYGYTF
TGTGCCAGCAGCTCGACAGGGGAAGGGTATGGCTACACCTTC
>TRBV14|NA|TRBD2|TRBJ2-1
CASSLLAGGYNEQFF
TGTGCCAGCAGCCTACTAGCGGGGGGATACAATGAGCAGTTCTTC
>TRBV15|NA|NA|TRBJ1-2
CATSRDGVSNYGYTF
TGTGCCACCAGCAGAGACGGGGTATCCAACTATGGCTACACCTTC
>TRBV11-2|once|NA|TRBJ1-1
CASSLVRNTEAFF
TGTGCCAGCAGCTTAGTGCGGAACACTGAAGCTTTCTTT
>TRBV3-1/TRBV3-2|NA|NA|TRBJ1-2
CASSQEPSRANGYTF
TGTGCCAGCAGCCAAGAGCCCTCGAGAGCCAATGGCTACACCTTC
>TRBV19|NA|NA|TRBJ1-4
CASSIVQANEKLFF
TGTGCCAGTAGTATAGTCCAGGCTAATGAAAAACTGTTTTTT
>TRBV7-9|once|TRBD1|TRBJ1-1
CASSPPRTGATEAFF
TGTGCCAGCAGCCCCCCCCGGACAGGGGCAACTGAAGCTTTCTTT
>TRBV3-1/TRBV3-2|NA|TRBD2|TRBJ2-1
CASSQDLNSGGNNEQFF
TGTGCCAGCAGCCAAGATCTTAATAGCGGGGGAAACAATGAGCAGTTCTTC
>TRBV10-1|NA|TRBD1|TRBJ1-1
CASSGGGTGGPNTEAFF
TGCGCCAGCAGTGGGGGGGGGACAGGGGGACCGAACACTGAAGCTTTCTTT
>TRBV10-3|NA|NA|TRBJ2-2
CAARTENTGELFF
TGTGCCGCCCGGACAGAGAACACCGGGGAGCTGTTTTTT
>TRBV5-1|NA|NA|TRBJ2-5
CASSFDPAEGTQYF
TGCGCCAGCAGCTTCGACCCAGCCGAGGGGACCCAGTACTTC
>TRBV3-1/TRBV3-2|NA|NA|TRBJ1-4
CASSQAGQGDGKLFF
TGTGCCAGCAGCCAAGCTGGCCAGGGTGATGGAAAACTGTTTTTT
>TRBV5-4|NA|NA|TRBJ1-2
CASSITGGNYGYTF
TGTGCCAGCAGCATCACGGGGGGGAACTATGGCTACACCTTC
>TRBV19|NA|TRBD1|TRBJ2-5
CASRQGETQYF
TGTGCCAGTCGACAGGGTGAGACCCAGTACTTC
>TRBV4-1|NA|TRBD1|TRBJ1-2
CASSQQTGLDYGYTF
TGCGCCAGCAGCCAACAGACAGGGTTAGACTATGGCTACACCTTC
>TRBV4-1|NA|NA|TRBJ1-1
CASSQDLARMNTEAFF
TGCGCCAGCAGCCAAGATCTGGCGAGGATGAACACTGAAGCTTTCTTT
>TRBV29-1|NA|NA|TRBJ1-1
CSVESGLDTEAFF
TGCAGCGTTGAATCCGGACTGGACACTGAAGCTTTCTTT
>TRBV6-5|NA|TRBD2|TRBJ2-1
CASTRDPGGGNEQFF
TGTGCCAGCACCCGGGACCCTGGGGGGGGTAATGAGCAGTTCTTC
>TRBV15|NA|TRBD1|TRBJ1-4
CATSKPGQPNEKLFF
TGTGCCACCAGCAAACCGGGACAGCCAAATGAAAAACTGTTTTTT
>TRBV7-9|NA|TRBD1|TRBJ1-4
CASSSSGTGRGKLFF
TGTGCCAGCAGCTCGTCCGGGACAGGGAGAGGAAAACTGTTTTTT
>TRBV27|NA|NA|TRBJ2-2
CASSLYWNTGELFF
TGTGCCAGCAGTTTATACTGGAACACCGGGGAGCTGTTTTTT
>TRBV6-5|once|NA|TRBJ2-3
CASSTGISSDTQYF
TGTGCCAGCAGTACAGGGATAAGTTCGGATACGCAGTATTTT
>TRBV3-1/TRBV3-2|NA|NA|TRBJ1-3
CASSPRGADTIYF
TGTGCCAGCAGCCCTCGGGGAGCGGACACCATATATTTT
>TRBV21-1|NA|NA|TRBJ1-1
CASSNGQGNMNTEAFF
TGTGCCAGCAGCAACGGACAGGGAAACATGAACACTGAAGCTTTCTTT
>TRBV20-1|NA|NA|TRBJ2-3
CSARTADTQYF
TGCAGTGCTAGAACTGCAGATACGCAGTATTTT
>TRBV6-1|NA|TRBD2|TRBJ2-1
CASSEPTPGGGGWRFF
TGTGCCAGCAGTGAACCGACTCCGGGGGGTGGAGGATGGCGGTTCTTC
>TRBV28|NA|NA|TRBJ2-3
CASRPGGPTDTQYF
TGTGCCAGCAGGCCCGGGGGGCCCACAGATACGCAGTATTTT
>TRBV19|NA|TRBD1|TRBJ2-3
CASSPRDREYTDTQYF
TGTGCCAGTAGTCCCCGGGACAGGGAATACACAGATACGCAGTATTTT
>TRBV4-2|NA|TRBD1|TRBJ1-2
CASSQAQGQADYGYTF
TGTGCCAGCAGCCAAGCCCAGGGACAGGCGGACTATGGCTACACCTTC
>TRBV5-6|NA|NA|TRBJ1-1
CASSFVAQLGGFTEAFF
TGTGCCAGCAGCTTTGTGGCTCAGCTCGGGGGATTCACTGAAGCTTTCTTT
>TRBV29-1|NA|TRBD1|TRBJ1-1
CSVDGQGAATEAFF
TGCAGCGTTGATGGACAGGGGGCTGCCACTGAAGCTTTCTTT
>TRBV19|NA|NA|TRBJ2-2
CASIGTANTGELFF
TGTGCCAGTATCGGTACGGCGAACACCGGGGAGCTGTTTTTT
>TRBV28|NA|NA|TRBJ2-2
CASSLWAGGTGELFF
TGTGCCAGCAGTTTATGGGCTGGGGGGACCGGGGAGCTGTTTTTT
>TRBV6-5|NA|NA|TRBJ1-2
CASRPGVYGYTF
TGTGCCAGCAGACCAGGCGTCTATGGCTACACCTTC
>TRBV5-1|NA|NA|TRBJ2-3
CASSLEVQAADTQYF
TGCGCCAGCAGCTTGGAGGTCCAGGCAGCAGATACGCAGTATTTT
>TRBV11-2|NA|NA|TRBJ2-5
CASSLGRAETQYF
TGTGCCAGCAGCCTCGGCAGGGCGGAGACCCAGTACTTC